Below are 7 T cell receptor beta chains sequenced from a single sample in a study of blood T cell repertoires in COVID-19. Assay used: immunoSEQ multiplex PCR; TCRdb lists only in-frame clones, some missing. The table has roughly 24,000 clones, 85% to 90% seen once. Material: peripheral blood. Receptors were obtained from an older man with COVID-19, enrolled during active disease.

The CDR3, as DNA: TGTGCCAGCAGCTACCGGGACAGGGGGACCTACGAGCAGTACTTC. This codes for CASSYRDRGTYEQYF. V and J are TRBV7-9 and TRBJ2-7; 11 positions match TRBD1. Losses at the gene ends were 4 bases for V and 2 bases for J; bases not matched to a gene: 4. Germline assignment: CDR1 SEHNR and CDR2 FQNEAQ (reference sequence). The CDR3 is made up of 15 amino acids.

V is TRBV19 and J is TRBJ2-7; 8 bases match TRBD2. V shed 5 bases and J 6 bases; nucleotides not matched to a gene: 9. The CDR3 covers 14 residues. The germline CDR1 and CDR2 sequences are LNHDA and SQIVND (reference sequence). CDR3 loop: CASSFSGTRAEQYF. The CDR3 coding sequence is TGTGCCAGTAGTTTTTCCGGGACTAGGGCCGAGCAGTACTTC.

The chain couples TRBV18 to TRBJ2-6, with no clear D. Deletions cut 5 bases from V and 0 bases from J, with 8 bases between. The CDR3 covers 15 residues. CDR1 and CDR2 from the germline V gene are KGHSH and LQKENI. The DNA for the CDR3 is TGTGCCAGCTCAGAGTCCCCCTCTGGGGCCAACGTCCTGACTTTC. Protein product: CASSESPSGANVLTF. The full variable domain, in which reference TRBV18 and TRBJ2-6 provide the parts outside the CDR3, is NAGVMQNPRHLVRRRGQEARLRCSPMKGHSHVYWYRQLPEEGLKFMVYLQKENIIDESGMPKERFSAEFPKEGPSILRIQQVVRGDSAAYFCASSESPSGANVLTFGAGSRLTVL.

The V gene is TRBV5-4, the J gene TRBJ2-2; D is ambiguous. The length of the CDR3 is 15 residues. The V end lost 3 bases, the J end lost 4 bases, and 13 bases lay between the germline ends. The germline gives CDR1 SGHNT, CDR2 YYREEE (reference sequence). Here the CDR3 reads CASSSPVAGTGELFF. CDR3 nucleotides: TGTGCCAGCAGCTCTCCCGTAGCTGGCACCGGGGAGCTGTTTTTT.

This chain uses TRBV7-9 with TRBJ2-2; 10 nucleotides line up with TRBD1. Per the germline V gene, CDR1 is SEHNR and CDR2 is FQNEAQ (reference sequence). The V segment lost 5 bases and the J segment 3 bases; nucleotides outside the gene matches: 6. The CDR3 has 16 amino acids. CDR3 sequence reads: CASSLSTGGDTGELFF. CDR3 sequence (DNA): TGTGCCAGCAGCCTTTCGACAGGGGGCGACACCGGGGAGCTGTTTTTT.

The chain couples TRBV3-1 (or the pseudogene TRBV3-2) to TRBJ2-2, with 10 bases lining up with TRBD2. CDR1 is LGHDT and CDR2 is YNNKEL in the germline V gene (reference sequence). The CDR3 contains 15 residues. V lost 8 bases to trimming and J lost 5 bases; unmatched junction nucleotides: 8. The CDR3 spells CASRTLAGETGELFF. The CDR3 DNA reads TGTGCCAGCCGGACCCTAGCGGGAGAGACCGGGGAGCTGTTTTTT.

The V and J genes are TRBV27 and TRBJ1-6; TRBD1 agrees at 9 bases. Trimming at V came to 5 bases and at J to 7 bases, leaving 6 bases not matched to a gene. The CDR3 contains 15 residues. Germline CDR1 MNHEY, CDR2 SMNVEV (reference sequence). The CDR3 DNA reads TGTGCCAGCAGTCAGATGGACAGGGGAAATTCACCCCTCCACTTT. Protein: CASSQMDRGNSPLHF.